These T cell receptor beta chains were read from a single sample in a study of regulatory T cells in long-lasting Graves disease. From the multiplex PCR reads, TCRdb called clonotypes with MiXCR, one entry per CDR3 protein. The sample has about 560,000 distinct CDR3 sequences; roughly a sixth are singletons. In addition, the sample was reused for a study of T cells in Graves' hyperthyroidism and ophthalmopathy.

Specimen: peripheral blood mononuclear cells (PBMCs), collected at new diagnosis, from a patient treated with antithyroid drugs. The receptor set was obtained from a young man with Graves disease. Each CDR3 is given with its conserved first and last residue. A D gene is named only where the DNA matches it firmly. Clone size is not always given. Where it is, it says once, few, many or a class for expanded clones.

CDR3 DNA: TGTGCCACCGGGACAGGGCGGTACGAGCAGTACTTC; CDR3 protein: CATGTGRYEQYF; D gene: TRBD1; J gene: TRBJ2-7; clone size: -; V gene: TRBV24-1
CDR3 DNA: TGCAGTGCTAGAGGAGGGACTAGCGGGACGACCCAGTACTTC; CDR3 protein: CSARGGTSGTTQYF; D gene: TRBD2; J gene: TRBJ2-5; clone size: few; V gene: TRBV20-1
CDR3 DNA: TGTGCCAGCAGTGAAGGACTCCCCCTCTCAGTCGAGCAGTACTTC; CDR3 protein: CASSEGLPLSVEQYF; D gene: -; J gene: TRBJ2-7; clone size: many; V gene: TRBV6-1
CDR3 DNA: TGCGCCAGCAGCTTCGAGCGGCAAACCTACGAGCAGTACTTC; CDR3 protein: CASSFERQTYEQYF; D gene: -; J gene: TRBJ2-7; clone size: few; V gene: TRBV5-1
CDR3 DNA: TGTGCCAGCAGCTCGAGAGTTGTACGAATTGGGAGGCAGTTCTTC; CDR3 protein: CASSSRVVRIGRQFF; D gene: -; J gene: TRBJ2-1; clone size: many; V gene: TRBV11-2
CDR3 DNA: TGTGCCAGCAGTCCGGCGGAGGAGGCTAACTATGGCTACACCTTC; CDR3 protein: CASSPAEEANYGYTF; D gene: -; J gene: TRBJ1-2; clone size: few; V gene: TRBV28
CDR3 DNA: TGCAGTGCTAGAGAGTGGGACAGGCGAAAAGGGGTTCCGGGGGATACGCAGTATTTT; CDR3 protein: CSAREWDRRKGVPGDTQYF; D gene: TRBD1; J gene: TRBJ2-3; clone size: -; V gene: TRBV20-1
CDR3 DNA: TGCGCCAGCAGCTTGGCCCAGGTTGGAGGGACCGCTGGAAACACCATATATTTT; CDR3 protein: CASSLAQVGGTAGNTIYF; D gene: -; J gene: TRBJ1-3; clone size: -; V gene: TRBV5-1
CDR3 DNA: TGTGCCAGCACGCCCCTCTACGAGCAGTACTTC; CDR3 protein: CASTPLYEQYF; D gene: -; J gene: TRBJ2-7; clone size: many; V gene: TRBV11-3
CDR3 DNA: TGTGCCAGCATAAGCTTCAGGACAGGGGTCGAGGCTGAAGCTTTCTTT; CDR3 protein: CASISFRTGVEAEAFF; D gene: TRBD1; J gene: TRBJ1-1; clone size: few; V gene: TRBV27
CDR3 DNA: TGTGCCAGCAGCCAAGATAGGTCTGGGGTCCGCAATGAGCAGTTCTTC; CDR3 protein: CASSQDRSGVRNEQFF; D gene: -; J gene: TRBJ2-1; clone size: many; V gene: TRBV14
CDR3 DNA: TGTGCCAGCAGTTTATCACACCCCGGGACTAGCGGGACTAACATTCAGTACTTC; CDR3 protein: CASSLSHPGTSGTNIQYF; D gene: TRBD2; J gene: TRBJ2-4; clone size: many; V gene: TRBV27
CDR3 DNA: TGTGCCAGCAGCTGGCAATTAGCGGGAAGAGGCAATGAGCAGTTCTTC; CDR3 protein: CASSWQLAGRGNEQFF; D gene: TRBD2; J gene: TRBJ2-1; clone size: many; V gene: TRBV7-9
CDR3 DNA: TGTGCCAGCTCTCCGGGACAGGTTATCTACGAGCAGTACTTC; CDR3 protein: CASSPGQVIYEQYF; D gene: TRBD1; J gene: TRBJ2-7; clone size: -; V gene: TRBV18
CDR3 DNA: TGTGCCAGCAGAATGGACAGCCCACGAGTCCAAGAGACCCAGTACTTC; CDR3 protein: CASRMDSPRVQETQYF; D gene: -; J gene: TRBJ2-5; clone size: many; V gene: TRBV7-8
CDR3 DNA: TGTGCCAGCAGCGTCGGACAGGACTCTGGAAACACCATATATTTT; CDR3 protein: CASSVGQDSGNTIYF; D gene: TRBD1; J gene: TRBJ1-3; clone size: few; V gene: TRBV9
CDR3 DNA: TGTGCCAGCAGCTCGAAGGGGGGCTACTCCTACAATGAGCAGTTCTTC; CDR3 protein: CASSSKGGYSYNEQFF; D gene: -; J gene: TRBJ2-1; clone size: many; V gene: TRBV11-2